These T cell receptor beta chains were read from a single sample in a study of blood T cell repertoires in COVID-19. Method: immunoSEQ multiplex PCR; TCRdb's copy keeps in-frame clones and lacks some. The sample lists some 19,000 clones, over 75% occurring once. The material sequenced was peripheral blood. The receptors originated from an elderly man with acute or convalescent COVID-19. The CDR3 runs from the conserved cysteine through the conserved F or W. The D gene is left open where the match is weak. Size tells how often a clone was seen (once, few, many) or the class of an expanded clone, and some rows leave it out.

D gene | clone size | J gene | V gene | CDR3 protein | CDR3 DNA
TRBD1 | NA | TRBJ1-3 | TRBV9 | CASSPGLDRHGNTIYF | TGTGCCAGCAGTCCCGGTCTGGACAGGCACGGAAACACCATATATTTT
NA | NA | TRBJ1-1 | TRBV7-2 | CASSSPSPFENTEAFF | TGTGCCAGCAGCTCGCCCAGTCCCTTTGAGAACACTGAAGCTTTCTTT
NA | NA | TRBJ2-2 | TRBV5-4 | CASSSPGGQTGELFF | TGTGCCAGCAGCTCCCCGGGGGGCCAAACCGGGGAGCTGTTTTTT
NA | NA | TRBJ1-1 | TRBV27 | CASSSLRTLNTEAFF | TGTGCCAGCAGTTCTCTCAGGACACTGAACACTGAAGCTTTCTTT
TRBD1 | once | TRBJ2-3 | TRBV11-2 | CASSPWTGPDTQYF | TGTGCCAGCAGCCCTTGGACAGGTCCGGATACGCAGTATTTT
NA | NA | TRBJ1-2 | TRBV5-1 | CASSIGSNYGYTF | TGCGCCAGCAGCATCGGGTCTAACTATGGCTACACCTTC
TRBD1 | NA | TRBJ2-5 | TRBV5-1 | CASSLVTGRDSRETQYF | TGCGCCAGCAGCTTGGTAACGGGCCGGGACAGCAGGGAGACCCAGTACTTC
NA | NA | TRBJ1-5 | TRBV21-1 | CASSKRGQGPDQPQHF | TGTGCCAGCAGCAAAAGGGGGCAGGGGCCCGATCAGCCCCAGCATTTT
NA | once | TRBJ2-2 | TRBV6-4 | CAYPFAGWTGELFF | TGTGCCTACCCGTTTGCGGGATGGACCGGGGAGCTGTTTTTT
TRBD2 | NA | TRBJ2-2 | TRBV18 | CASSPPVSGAPARGELFF | TGTGCCAGCTCACCACCGGTTAGCGGGGCCCCCGCTCGGGGGGAGCTGTTTTTT
NA | NA | TRBJ2-2 | TRBV11-2 | CASSLALGPRATGELFF | TGTGCCAGCAGCTTAGCACTAGGGCCAAGGGCAACCGGGGAGCTGTTTTTT
NA | NA | TRBJ2-7 | TRBV6-2/TRBV6-3 | CASSYSGRGSGEQYF | TGTGCCAGCAGTTACTCGGGCAGGGGAAGCGGCGAGCAGTACTTC
TRBD1 | NA | TRBJ1-2 | TRBV19 | CASSWDSFNYGYTF | TGTGCCAGTAGCTGGGACAGCTTTAACTATGGCTACACCTTC
NA | NA | TRBJ1-3 | TRBV28 | CASSSSGHISGNTIYF | TGTGCCAGCAGTTCCTCGGGACACATCTCTGGAAACACCATATATTTT
TRBD1 | NA | TRBJ2-1 | TRBV5-1 | CASSREPGQGWNEQFF | TGCGCCAGCAGCAGGGAACCGGGACAGGGGTGGAATGAGCAGTTCTTC
TRBD2 | NA | TRBJ2-1 | TRBV27 | CASNTGLANLYEQFF | TGTGCCAGCAATACCGGACTAGCGAATTTATATGAGCAGTTCTTC
NA | NA | TRBJ2-3 | TRBV5-1 | CASSLLSDTQYF | TGCGCCAGCAGCTTGTTATCAGATACGCAGTATTTT
TRBD2 | NA | TRBJ2-7 | TRBV20-1 | CSASGGTSGYEQYF | TGCAGTGCCAGTGGTGGGACTAGCGGCTACGAGCAGTACTTC
TRBD1 | NA | TRBJ1-2 | TRBV6-5 | CASSYKGTGIGGYTF | TGTGCCAGCAGTTACAAAGGGACAGGGATAGGTGGCTACACCTTC
TRBD1 | NA | TRBJ1-2 | TRBV4-1 | CASSLRTGAYGYTF | TGCGCCAGCAGCCTTAGGACAGGGGCCTATGGCTACACCTTC
NA | once | TRBJ2-5 | TRBV2 | CASSGQLQETQYF | TGTGCCAGCAGTGGACAGCTTCAAGAGACCCAGTACTTC
TRBD2 | NA | TRBJ2-7 | TRBV7-2 | CASSPTSGGANEQYF | TGTGCCAGCAGCCCCACTAGCGGGGGGGCGAACGAGCAGTACTTC
NA | NA | TRBJ2-7 | TRBV27 | CASSLKGQLYEQYF | TGTGCCAGCAGTTTGAAAGGACAGCTCTACGAGCAGTACTTC
NA | NA | TRBJ1-2 | TRBV15 | CATSRAGFNYGYTF | TGTGCCACCAGCCGTGCAGGGTTCAACTATGGCTACACCTTC
NA | once | TRBJ2-7 | TRBV28 | CASSLQHRAYEQYF | TGTGCCAGCAGTTTACAACACAGGGCCTACGAGCAGTACTTC
NA | NA | TRBJ2-7 | TRBV5-1 | CASSDSRDSSSEQYF | TGCGCCAGCAGCGACAGCCGGGACTCCTCCTCGGAGCAGTACTTC
TRBD2 | NA | TRBJ2-5 | TRBV6-2/TRBV6-3 | CASSYAGDVQETQYF | TGTGCCAGCAGTTATGCGGGGGACGTACAAGAGACCCAGTACTTC
TRBD2 | NA | TRBJ2-1 | TRBV7-2 | CASRPGGGSYNEQFF | TGTGCCAGCAGACCGGGGGGGGGCTCCTACAATGAGCAGTTCTTC
TRBD2 | NA | TRBJ2-3 | TRBV18 | CASSPFSRGGNRDTQYF | TGTGCCAGCTCACCCTTCTCTCGCGGGGGGAATAGAGATACGCAGTATTTT
TRBD1 | NA | TRBJ2-1 | TRBV28 | CASSLFGQGSNEQFF | TGTGCCAGCAGTTTATTCGGACAGGGGAGTAATGAGCAGTTCTTC
NA | NA | TRBJ1-1 | TRBV7-3 | CASSLNQAGEAFF | TGTGCCAGCAGCTTAAATCAGGCGGGTGAAGCTTTCTTT
TRBD1 | NA | TRBJ1-6 | TRBV7-2 | CASSPGQGGTPLHF | TGTGCCAGCAGCCCCGGACAGGGGGGTACACCCCTCCACTTT
NA | NA | TRBJ1-3 | TRBV18 | CASSPPRSGATMISGNTIYF | TGTGCCAGCTCACCCCCCCGCAGCGGGGCCACCATGATCTCTGGAAACACCATATATTTT
TRBD1 | NA | TRBJ1-6 | TRBV9 | CASSESDRGNSPLHF | TGTGCCAGCAGCGAATCCGACAGGGGTAATTCACCCCTCCACTTT
NA | NA | TRBJ2-3 | TRBV3-1/TRBV3-2 | CASSQDGGGLGPQYF | TGTGCCAGCAGCCAAGATGGAGGGGGCTTAGGGCCGCAGTATTTT
NA | NA | TRBJ1-2 | TRBV19 | CASTGGVGYTF | TGTGCCAGTACGGGCGGGGTTGGCTACACCTTC
NA | NA | TRBJ2-3 | TRBV7-2 | CATWAYGTPTDTQYF | TGTGCCACCTGGGCCTACGGGACTCCCACAGATACGCAGTATTTT
TRBD1 | NA | TRBJ1-1 | TRBV9 | CASSPIQGKSTEAFF | TGTGCCAGCAGCCCGATACAGGGGAAAAGTACTGAAGCTTTCTTT
TRBD1 | NA | TRBJ1-2 | TRBV18 | CASSPGQAYGYTF | TGTGCCAGCTCCCCGGGACAGGCTTATGGCTACACCTTC
NA | once | TRBJ2-7 | TRBV6-6 | CASRQQGRGEQYF | TGTGCCAGCAGGCAACAGGGTAGGGGCGAGCAGTACTTC
TRBD2 | NA | TRBJ2-1 | TRBV11-2 | CASSFIPRGASYNEQFF | TGTGCCAGCAGCTTTATCCCGCGGGGGGCATCCTACAATGAGCAGTTCTTC
NA | NA | TRBJ2-5 | TRBV10-3 | CAAGTQETQYF | TGTGCGGCGGGGACGCAAGAGACCCAGTACTTC
NA | NA | TRBJ1-3 | TRBV15 | CATSRGTAGNTIYF | TGTGCCACCAGCAGAGGGACAGCTGGAAACACCATATATTTT
TRBD1 | NA | TRBJ2-2 | TRBV7-3 | CASSADRGPGELFF | TGTGCCAGCAGCGCGGACAGGGGGCCCGGGGAGCTGTTTTTT
NA | NA | TRBJ1-6 | TRBV4-1 | CASGSGVYNSPLHF | TGCGCCAGCGGTTCGGGGGTCTATAATTCACCCCTCCACTTT
TRBD2 | NA | TRBJ2-1 | TRBV19 | CASSFSGYYNEQFF | TGTGCCAGTAGTTTTAGCGGGTATTACAATGAGCAGTTCTTC
NA | once | TRBJ2-7 | TRBV1 | CTSSRRETDTRVDEQYF | TGCACCAGCAGCCGACGGGAGACAGACACAAGGGTTGACGAGCAGTACTTC
TRBD1 | NA | TRBJ2-2 | TRBV28 | CASNAGGTGTGELFF | TGTGCCAGCAATGCAGGGGGCACTGGGACCGGGGAGCTGTTTTTT
TRBD2 | NA | TRBJ2-7 | TRBV3-1/TRBV3-2 | CASSRLADYEQYF | TGTGCCAGCAGCCGGCTAGCGGACTACGAGCAGTACTTC
NA | NA | TRBJ1-2 | TRBV20-1 | CSHRTYGYTF | TGCAGTCACAGGACCTATGGCTACACCTTC
TRBD1 | NA | TRBJ1-2 | TRBV19 | CASSIQTGEGGYTF | TGTGCCAGTAGTATCCAGACAGGGGAAGGCGGCTACACCTTC
NA | NA | TRBJ1-2 | TRBV29-1 | CSVHRDGYTF | TGCAGCGTCCACAGGGATGGCTACACCTTC
NA | NA | TRBJ1-1 | TRBV11-2 | CASTPWGNTEAFF | TGTGCCAGCACCCCGTGGGGCAACACTGAAGCTTTCTTT
NA | NA | TRBJ1-2 | TRBV27 | CATKGLGGYTF | TGTGCCACCAAGGGGCTAGGAGGCTACACCTTC
TRBD1 | NA | TRBJ2-1 | TRBV30 | CAWDPGQGYGEQFF | TGTGCCTGGGACCCCGGACAGGGTTACGGTGAGCAGTTCTTC
NA | many | TRBJ1-5 | TRBV4-2 | CASSQEFGGSNQPQHF | TGTGCCAGCAGCCAAGAATTCGGCGGTAGCAATCAGCCCCAGCATTTT